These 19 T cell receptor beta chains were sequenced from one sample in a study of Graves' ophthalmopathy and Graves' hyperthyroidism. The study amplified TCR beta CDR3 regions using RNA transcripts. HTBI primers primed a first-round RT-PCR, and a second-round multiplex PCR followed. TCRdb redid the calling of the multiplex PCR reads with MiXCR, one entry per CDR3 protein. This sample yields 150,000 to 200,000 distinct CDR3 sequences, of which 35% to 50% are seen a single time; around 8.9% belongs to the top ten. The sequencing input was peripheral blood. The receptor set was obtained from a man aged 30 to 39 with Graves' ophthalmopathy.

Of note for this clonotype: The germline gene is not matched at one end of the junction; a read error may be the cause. CDR3 region: CASSTGTGLPGIFF. In DNA form, the CDR3 reads TGTGCCAGCAGTACCGGGACAGGGCTCCCGGGTATTTTCTTC. This chain uses TRBV6-2 or TRBV6-3 with TRBJ2-7; 9 bases match TRBD1. The CDR3 sequence is 14 residues long. The germline V gene encodes CDR1 MNHEY and CDR2 SVGEGT.

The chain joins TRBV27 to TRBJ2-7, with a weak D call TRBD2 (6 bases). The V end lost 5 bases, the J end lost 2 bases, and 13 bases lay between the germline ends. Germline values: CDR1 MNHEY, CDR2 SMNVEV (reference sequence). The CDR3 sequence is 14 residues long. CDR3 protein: CASSPRGLTYEQYF. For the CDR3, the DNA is TGTGCCAGCAGTCCGAGGGGACTCACCTACGAGCAGTACTTC.

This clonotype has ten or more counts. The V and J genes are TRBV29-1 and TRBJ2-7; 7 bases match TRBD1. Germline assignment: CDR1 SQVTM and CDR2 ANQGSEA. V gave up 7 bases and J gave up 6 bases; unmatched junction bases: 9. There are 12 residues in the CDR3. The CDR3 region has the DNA TGCAGCGGAGGGGGCAGGGGTCGCGAGCAGTACTTC. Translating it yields CSGGGRGREQYF.

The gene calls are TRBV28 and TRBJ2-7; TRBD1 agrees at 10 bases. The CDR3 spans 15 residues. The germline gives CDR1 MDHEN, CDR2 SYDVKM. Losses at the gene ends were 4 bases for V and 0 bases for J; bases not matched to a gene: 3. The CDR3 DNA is TGTGCCAGCAGTTCGGGACAGGGGAACTCCTACGAGCAGTACTTC. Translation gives CASSSGQGNSYEQYF.

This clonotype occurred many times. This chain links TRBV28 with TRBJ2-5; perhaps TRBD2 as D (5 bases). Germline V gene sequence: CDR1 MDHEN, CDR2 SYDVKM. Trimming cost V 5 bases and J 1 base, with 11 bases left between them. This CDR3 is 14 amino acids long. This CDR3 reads CASSVSGIQETQYF. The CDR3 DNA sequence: TGTGCCAGCAGTGTGAGCGGCATCCAAGAGACCCAGTACTTC.

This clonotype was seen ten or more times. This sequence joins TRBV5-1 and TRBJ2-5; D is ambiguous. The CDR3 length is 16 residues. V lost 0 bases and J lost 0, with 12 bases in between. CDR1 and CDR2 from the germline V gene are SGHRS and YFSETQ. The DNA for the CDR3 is TGCGCCAGCAGCTTGGGTCAGGTCTCGTACCAAGAGACCCAGTACTTC. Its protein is CASSLGQVSYQETQYF.

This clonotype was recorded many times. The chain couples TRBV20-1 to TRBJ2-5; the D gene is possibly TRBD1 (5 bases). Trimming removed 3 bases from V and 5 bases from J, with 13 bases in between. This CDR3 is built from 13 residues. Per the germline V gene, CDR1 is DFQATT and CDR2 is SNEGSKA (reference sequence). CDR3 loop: CSARTVLGETQYF. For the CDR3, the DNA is TGCAGTGCTAGGACAGTCCTGGGGGAGACCCAGTACTTC.

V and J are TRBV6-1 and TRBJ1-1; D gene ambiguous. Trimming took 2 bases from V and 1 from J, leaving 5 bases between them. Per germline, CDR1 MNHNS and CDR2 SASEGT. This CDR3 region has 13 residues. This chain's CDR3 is CASSEMRNTEAFF. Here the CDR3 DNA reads TGTGCCAGCAGTGAAATGAGGAACACTGAAGCTTTCTTT.

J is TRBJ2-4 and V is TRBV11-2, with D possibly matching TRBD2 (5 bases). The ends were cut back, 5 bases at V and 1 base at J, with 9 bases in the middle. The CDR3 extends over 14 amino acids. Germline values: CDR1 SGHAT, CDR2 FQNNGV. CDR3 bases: TGTGCCAGCAGCCCCGGGGAGGCCAAAAACATTCAGTACTTC. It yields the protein CASSPGEAKNIQYF.

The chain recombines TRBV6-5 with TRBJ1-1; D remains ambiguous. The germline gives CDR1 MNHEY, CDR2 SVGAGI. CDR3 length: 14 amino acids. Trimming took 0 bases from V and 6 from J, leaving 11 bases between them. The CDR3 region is CASSYSLPPAEAFF. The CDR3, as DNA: TGTGCCAGCAGTTACTCCCTACCTCCCGCTGAAGCTTTCTTT.

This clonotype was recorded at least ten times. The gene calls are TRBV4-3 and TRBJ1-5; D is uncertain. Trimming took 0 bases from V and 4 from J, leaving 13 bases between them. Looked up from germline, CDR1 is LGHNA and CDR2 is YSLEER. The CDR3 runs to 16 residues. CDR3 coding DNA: TGCGCCAGCAGCCAAGATATCGTGTCGGTTAATCAGCCCCAGCATTTT. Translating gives CASSQDIVSVNQPQHF.

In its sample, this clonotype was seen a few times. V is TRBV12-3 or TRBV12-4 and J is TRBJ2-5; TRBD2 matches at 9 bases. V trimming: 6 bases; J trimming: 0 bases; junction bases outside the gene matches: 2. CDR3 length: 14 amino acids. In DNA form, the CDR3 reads TGTGCCAGCAGGCTAGCGGGGTACCAAGAGACCCAGTACTTC. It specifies CASRLAGYQETQYF.

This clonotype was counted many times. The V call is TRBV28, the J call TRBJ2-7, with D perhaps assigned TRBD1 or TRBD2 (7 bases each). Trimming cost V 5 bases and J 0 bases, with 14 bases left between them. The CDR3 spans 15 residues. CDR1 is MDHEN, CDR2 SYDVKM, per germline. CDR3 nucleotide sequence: TGTGCCAGCAGTCAGGGGGGGGGAGGCTCCTACGAGCAGTACTTC. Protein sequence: CASSQGGGGSYEQYF. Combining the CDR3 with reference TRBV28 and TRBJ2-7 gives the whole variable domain DVKVTQSSRYLVKRTGEKVFLECVQDMDHENMFWYRQDPGLGLRLIYFSYDVKMKEKGDIPEGYSVSREKKERFSLILESASTNQTSMYLCASSQGGGGSYEQYFGPGTRLTVT.

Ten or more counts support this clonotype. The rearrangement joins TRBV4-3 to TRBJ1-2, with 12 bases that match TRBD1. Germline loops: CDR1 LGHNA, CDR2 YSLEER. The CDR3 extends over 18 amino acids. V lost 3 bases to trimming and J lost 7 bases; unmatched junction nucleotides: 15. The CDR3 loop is CASSHGWGTGGFESGYTF. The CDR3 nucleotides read TGCGCCAGCAGCCACGGATGGGGGACAGGGGGCTTTGAGAGTGGCTACACCTTC.

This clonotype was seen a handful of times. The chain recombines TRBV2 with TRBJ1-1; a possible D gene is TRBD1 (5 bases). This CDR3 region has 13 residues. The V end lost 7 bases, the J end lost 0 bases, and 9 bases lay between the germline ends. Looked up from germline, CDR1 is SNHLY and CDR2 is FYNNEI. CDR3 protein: CASTQGMNTEAFF. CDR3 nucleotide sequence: TGTGCCAGCACCCAGGGAATGAACACTGAAGCTTTCTTT.

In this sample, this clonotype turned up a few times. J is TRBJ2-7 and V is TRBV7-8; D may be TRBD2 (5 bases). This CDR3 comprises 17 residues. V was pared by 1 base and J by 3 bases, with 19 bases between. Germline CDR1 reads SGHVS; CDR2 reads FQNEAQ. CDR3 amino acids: CASSLVLSGLAGYEQYF. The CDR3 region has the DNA TGTGCCAGCAGCTTAGTTCTTTCCGGTCTAGCTGGCTACGAGCAGTACTTC.

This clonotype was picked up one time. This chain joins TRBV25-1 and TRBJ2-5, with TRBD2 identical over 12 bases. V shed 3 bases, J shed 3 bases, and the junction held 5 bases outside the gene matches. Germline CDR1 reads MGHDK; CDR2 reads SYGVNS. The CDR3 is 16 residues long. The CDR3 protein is CASSDRTSGMEETQYF. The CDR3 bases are TGTGCCAGCAGTGACAGGACTAGCGGGATGGAAGAGACCCAGTACTTC.

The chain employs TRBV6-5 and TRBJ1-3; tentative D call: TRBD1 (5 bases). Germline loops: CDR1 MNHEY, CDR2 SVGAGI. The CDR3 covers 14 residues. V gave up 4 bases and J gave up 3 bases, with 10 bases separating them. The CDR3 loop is CASSLGPYGNTIYF. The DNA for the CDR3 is TGTGCCAGCAGTTTGGGGCCCTATGGAAACACCATATATTTT.

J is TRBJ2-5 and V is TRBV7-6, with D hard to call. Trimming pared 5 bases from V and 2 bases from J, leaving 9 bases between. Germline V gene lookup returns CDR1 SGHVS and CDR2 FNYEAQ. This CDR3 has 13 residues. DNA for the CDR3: TGTGCCAGCAGCCACCAGGAGCAAGAGACCCAGTACTTC. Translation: CASSHQEQETQYF.